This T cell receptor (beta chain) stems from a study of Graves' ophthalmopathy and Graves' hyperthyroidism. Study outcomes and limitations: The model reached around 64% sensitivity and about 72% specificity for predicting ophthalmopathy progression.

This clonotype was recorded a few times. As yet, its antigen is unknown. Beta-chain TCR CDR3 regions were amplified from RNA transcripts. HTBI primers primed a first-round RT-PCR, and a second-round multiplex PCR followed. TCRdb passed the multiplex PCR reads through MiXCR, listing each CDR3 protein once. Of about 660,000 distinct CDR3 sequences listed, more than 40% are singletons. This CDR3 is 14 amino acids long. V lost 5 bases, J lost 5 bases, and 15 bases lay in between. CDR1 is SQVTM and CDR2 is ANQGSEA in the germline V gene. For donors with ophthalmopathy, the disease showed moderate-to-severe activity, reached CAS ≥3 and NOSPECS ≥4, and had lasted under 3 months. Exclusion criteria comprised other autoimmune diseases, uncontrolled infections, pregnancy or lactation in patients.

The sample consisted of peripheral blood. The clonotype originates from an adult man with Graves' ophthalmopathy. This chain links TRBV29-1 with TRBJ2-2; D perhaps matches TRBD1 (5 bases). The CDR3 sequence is CSVRQGTGTGELFF. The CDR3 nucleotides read TGCAGCGTTCGGCAGGGAACGGGTACCGGGGAGCTGTTTTTT.